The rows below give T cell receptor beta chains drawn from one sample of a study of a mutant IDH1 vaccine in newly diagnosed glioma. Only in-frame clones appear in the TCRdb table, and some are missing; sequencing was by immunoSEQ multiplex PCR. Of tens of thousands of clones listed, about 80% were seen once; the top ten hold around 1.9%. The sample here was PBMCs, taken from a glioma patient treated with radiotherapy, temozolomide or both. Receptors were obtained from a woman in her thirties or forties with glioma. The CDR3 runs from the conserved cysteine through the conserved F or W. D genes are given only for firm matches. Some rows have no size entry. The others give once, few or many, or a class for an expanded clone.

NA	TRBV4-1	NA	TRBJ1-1	CASSQATGMNTEAFF	TGCGCCAGCAGCCAAGCCACCGGAATGAACACTGAAGCTTTCTTT
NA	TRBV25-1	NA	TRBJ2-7	CASSERPLSDEQYF	TGTGCCAGCAGTGAACGCCCCCTTTCAGACGAGCAGTACTTC
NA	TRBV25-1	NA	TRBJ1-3	CASSDNTIYF	TGTGCCAGCAGTGACAACACCATATATTTT
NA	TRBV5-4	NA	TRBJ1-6	CASSPAVGGYSPLHF	TGTGCCAGCAGCCCCGCCGTCGGGGGTTATTCACCCCTCCACTTT
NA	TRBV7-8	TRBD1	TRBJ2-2	CASSTQGTGELFF	TGTGCCAGCAGCACACAGGGGACCGGGGAGCTGTTTTTT
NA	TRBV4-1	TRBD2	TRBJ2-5	CASSPLAGGKETQYF	TGCGCCAGCAGCCCCTTAGCGGGGGGGAAAGAGACCCAGTACTTC
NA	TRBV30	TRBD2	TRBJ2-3	CAGAGVSDTQYF	TGTGCCGGAGCGGGGGTATCAGATACGCAGTATTTT
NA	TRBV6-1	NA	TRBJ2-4	CASSWRGGTKNIQYF	TGTGCCAGCAGTTGGAGGGGGGGGACCAAAAACATTCAGTACTTC
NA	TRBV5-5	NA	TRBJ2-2	CASSYRGGGIGGELFF	TGTGCCAGCAGCTATCGAGGGGGGGGTATCGGCGGGGAGCTGTTTTTT
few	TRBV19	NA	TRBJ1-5	CASSRRGASNQPQHF	TGTGCCAGTAGTAGAAGGGGGGCTAGCAATCAGCCCCAGCATTTT
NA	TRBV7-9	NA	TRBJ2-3	CASSLLSPTTDTQYF	TGTGCCAGCAGCTTACTCTCCCCCACCACAGATACGCAGTATTTT
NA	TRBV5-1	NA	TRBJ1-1	CASSLDGRSLNTEAFF	TGCGCCAGCAGCTTGGATGGCAGGTCATTGAACACTGAAGCTTTCTTT
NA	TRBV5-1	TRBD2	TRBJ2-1	CASSLISGGYNEQFF	TGCGCCAGCAGCTTGATCAGCGGGGGGTACAATGAGCAGTTCTTC
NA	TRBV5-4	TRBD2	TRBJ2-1	CASSLGGGGASNEQFF	TGTGCCAGCAGCTTGGGTGGCGGGGGGGCTAGCAATGAGCAGTTCTTC
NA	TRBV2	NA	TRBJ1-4	CASGAPGREKLFF	TGTGCCAGCGGGGCCCCCGGTCGGGAAAAACTGTTTTTT
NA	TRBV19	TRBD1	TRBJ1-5	CASSIELLRTGIQPQHF	TGTGCCAGTAGTATAGAACTCCTGAGGACAGGGATTCAGCCCCAGCATTTT
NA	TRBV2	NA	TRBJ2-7	CASSETLGFPYEQYF	TGTGCCAGCAGTGAAACCCTTGGGTTTCCCTACGAGCAGTACTTC
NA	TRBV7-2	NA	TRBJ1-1	CASSQNSGASEAFF	TGTGCCAGCAGTCAAAATTCAGGGGCTTCTGAAGCTTTCTTT
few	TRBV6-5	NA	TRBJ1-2	CASSLTNREGNGYTF	TGTGCCAGTTCCCTAACCAACAGGGAAGGGAATGGCTACACCTTC
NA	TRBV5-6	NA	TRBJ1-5	CASSLGQDNQPQHF	TGTGCCAGCAGCTTGGGACAGGACAATCAGCCCCAGCATTTT